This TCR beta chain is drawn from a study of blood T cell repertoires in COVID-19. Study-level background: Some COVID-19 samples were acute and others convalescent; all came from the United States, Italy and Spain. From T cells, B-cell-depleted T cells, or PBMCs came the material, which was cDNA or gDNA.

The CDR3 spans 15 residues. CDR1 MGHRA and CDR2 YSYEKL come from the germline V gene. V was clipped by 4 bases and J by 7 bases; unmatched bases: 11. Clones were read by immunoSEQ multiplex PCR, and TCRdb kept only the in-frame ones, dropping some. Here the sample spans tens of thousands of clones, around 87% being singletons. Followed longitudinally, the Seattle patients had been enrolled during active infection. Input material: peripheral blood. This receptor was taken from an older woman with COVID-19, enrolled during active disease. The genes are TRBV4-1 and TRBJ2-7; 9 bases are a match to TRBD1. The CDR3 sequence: CASSPKGQGIEEQYF. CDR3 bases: TGCGCCAGCAGCCCGAAAGGACAGGGGATCGAGGAGCAGTACTTC.